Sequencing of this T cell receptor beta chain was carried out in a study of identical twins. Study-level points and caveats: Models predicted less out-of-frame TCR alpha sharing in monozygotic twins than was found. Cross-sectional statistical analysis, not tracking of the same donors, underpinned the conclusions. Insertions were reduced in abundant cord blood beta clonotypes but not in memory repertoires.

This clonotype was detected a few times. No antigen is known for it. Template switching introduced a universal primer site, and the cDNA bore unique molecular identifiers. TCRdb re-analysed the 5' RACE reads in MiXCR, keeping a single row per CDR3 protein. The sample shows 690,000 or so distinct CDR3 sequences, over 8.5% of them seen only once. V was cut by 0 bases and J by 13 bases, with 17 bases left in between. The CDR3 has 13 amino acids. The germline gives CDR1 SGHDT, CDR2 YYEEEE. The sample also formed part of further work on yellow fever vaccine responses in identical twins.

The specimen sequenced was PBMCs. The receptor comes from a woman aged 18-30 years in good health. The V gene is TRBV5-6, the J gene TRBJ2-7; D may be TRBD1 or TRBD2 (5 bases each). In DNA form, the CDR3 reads TGTGCCAGCAGCTTGGCTGGGGCTGGGACCCCCTACTTC. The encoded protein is CASSLAGAGTPYF.